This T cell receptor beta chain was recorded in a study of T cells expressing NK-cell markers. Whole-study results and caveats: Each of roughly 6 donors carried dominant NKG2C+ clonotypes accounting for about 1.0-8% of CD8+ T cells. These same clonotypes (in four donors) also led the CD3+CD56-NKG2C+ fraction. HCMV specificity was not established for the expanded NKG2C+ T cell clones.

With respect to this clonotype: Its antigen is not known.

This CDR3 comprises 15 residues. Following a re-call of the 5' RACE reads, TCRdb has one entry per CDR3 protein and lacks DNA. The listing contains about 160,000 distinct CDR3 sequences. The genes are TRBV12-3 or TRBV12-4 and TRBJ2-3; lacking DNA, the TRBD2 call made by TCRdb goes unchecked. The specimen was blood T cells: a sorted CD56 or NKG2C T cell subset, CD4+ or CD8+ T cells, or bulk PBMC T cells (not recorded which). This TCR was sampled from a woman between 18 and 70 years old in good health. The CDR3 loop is CAISALGVGVDTQYF.